The present TCR beta chain was sequenced within a study of cytomegalovirus exposure and HLA in healthy donors. Study-wide context: Earlier results showed 117 million unique TCR beta sequences derived from about 179 million T cells. Of 300 to 450 genotyped donors, approximately 80% clustered with self-reported Caucasian donors. Study observations and caveats: Judged likely to be a sequencing artifact was a cluster of highly shared sequence variants. An assumption of roughly uniform sequencing depth across donors underlay the presence/absence analyses.

Comments on this clone: Its target is not known.

V was shortened by 4 bases and J by 4 bases, with 17 bases between the two germline ends. Germline V gives CDR1 SGHKS, CDR2 YYEKEE (reference sequence). The CDR3 sequence is 15 residues long. The PCR contained 60 Vbeta and 13 Jbeta primers. TCRdb keeps only in-frame clones here, not all; method: immunoSEQ multiplex PCR. The table has 150,000 to 200,000 clones, about 62% seen once. This chain links TRBV5-5 with TRBJ2-5; TRBD2 might be the D (5 bases). Sequenced material: PBMCs. The TCR sequence derives from a man aged 40-49 years in good health and CMV-seronegative. Written as DNA, the CDR3 is TGTGCCAGCAGCCGGCTGGGCGAGGGTGGAGAGACCCAGTACTTC. Translation gives CASSRLGEGGETQYF. Complete variable domain (other parts from reference TRBV5-5 and TRBJ2-5): DAGVTQSPTHLIKTRGQQVTLRCSPISGHKSVSWYQQVLGQGPQFIFQYYEKEERGRGNFPDRFSARQFPNYSSELNVNALLLGDSALYLCASSRLGEGGETQYFGPGTRLLVL.